This TCR beta chain was recorded in a study of blood T cell repertoires in COVID-19. Study-wide context: There were acute and convalescent COVID-19 samples, and they came from the United States, Italy and Spain. T cells, B-cell-depleted T cells, or PBMCs provided the cDNA or gDNA that served as material.

V was pared by 5 bases and J by 2 bases, with 1 base of the junction left unmatched. The CDR3 is 14 residues long. In germline, CDR1 is SGHAT, CDR2 FQNNGV. Sequencing used immunoSEQ multiplex PCR; TCRdb keeps in-frame clones, though not all of them. The table records about 240,000 clones, around 85% of them present only once. This study enrolled people aged about 18 to 100 from about 26 US geographic areas. Specimen: PBMCs or T cells enriched from blood (not recorded which). This sequence joins TRBV11-2 and TRBJ1-2; 11 bases fit TRBD1. This TCR was sampled from a woman in her forties with acute COVID-19. The CDR3, as DNA: TGTGCCAGCAGCCGGACAGGGGGCAACTATGGCTACACCTTC. Residues: CASSRTGGNYGYTF.